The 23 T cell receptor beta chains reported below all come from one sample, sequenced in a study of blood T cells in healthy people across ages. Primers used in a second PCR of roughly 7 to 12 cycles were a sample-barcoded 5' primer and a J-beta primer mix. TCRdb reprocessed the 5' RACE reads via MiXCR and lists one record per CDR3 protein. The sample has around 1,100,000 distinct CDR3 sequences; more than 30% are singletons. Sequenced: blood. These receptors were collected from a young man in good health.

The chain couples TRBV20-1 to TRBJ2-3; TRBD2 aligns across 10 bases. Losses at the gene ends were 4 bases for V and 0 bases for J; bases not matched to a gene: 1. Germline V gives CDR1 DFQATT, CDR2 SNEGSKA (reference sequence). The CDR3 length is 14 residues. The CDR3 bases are TGCAGTGCTAAGCGGGGGGGAAGCACAGATACGCAGTATTTT. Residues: CSAKRGGSTDTQYF.

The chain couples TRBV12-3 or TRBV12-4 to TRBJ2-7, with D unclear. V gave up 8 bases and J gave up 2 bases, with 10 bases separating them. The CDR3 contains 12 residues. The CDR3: CASGQDPYEQYF. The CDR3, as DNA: TGTGCCAGCGGGCAGGACCCCTACGAGCAGTACTTC.

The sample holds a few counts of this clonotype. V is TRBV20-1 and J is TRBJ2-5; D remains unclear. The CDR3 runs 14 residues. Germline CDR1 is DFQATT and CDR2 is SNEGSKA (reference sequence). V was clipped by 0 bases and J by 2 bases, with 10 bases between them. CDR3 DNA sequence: TGCAGTGCTAGAGAGGGGTACTTGCAAGAGACCCAGTACTTC. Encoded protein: CSAREGYLQETQYF.

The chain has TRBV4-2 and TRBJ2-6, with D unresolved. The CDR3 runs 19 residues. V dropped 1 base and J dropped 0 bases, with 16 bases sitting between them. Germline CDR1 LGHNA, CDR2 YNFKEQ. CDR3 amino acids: CASSQGSPVTSSGANVLTF. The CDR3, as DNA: TGTGCCAGCAGCCAAGGATCACCAGTTACCAGCTCTGGGGCCAACGTCCTGACTTTC.

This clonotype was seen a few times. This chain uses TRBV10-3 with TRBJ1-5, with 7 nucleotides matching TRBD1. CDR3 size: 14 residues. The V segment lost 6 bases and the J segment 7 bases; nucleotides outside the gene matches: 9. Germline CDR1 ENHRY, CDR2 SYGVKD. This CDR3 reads CAISGDSGSQPQHF. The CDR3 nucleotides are TGTGCCATCAGCGGGGACAGTGGGTCCCAGCCCCAGCATTTT.

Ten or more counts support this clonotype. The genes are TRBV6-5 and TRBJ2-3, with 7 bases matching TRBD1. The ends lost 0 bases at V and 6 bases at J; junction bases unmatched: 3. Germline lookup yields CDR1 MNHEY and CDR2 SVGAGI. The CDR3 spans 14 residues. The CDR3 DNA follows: TGTGCCAGCAGTTACTCGGGGACAGCCGATACGCAGTATTTT. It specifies CASSYSGTADTQYF.

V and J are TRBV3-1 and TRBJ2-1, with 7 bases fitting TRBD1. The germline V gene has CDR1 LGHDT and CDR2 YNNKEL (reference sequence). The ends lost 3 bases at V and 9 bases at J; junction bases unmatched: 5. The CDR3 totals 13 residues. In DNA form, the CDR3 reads TGTGCCAGCAGCCAGGATACAGGGGCTGAGCAGTTCTTC. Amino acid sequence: CASSQDTGAEQFF.

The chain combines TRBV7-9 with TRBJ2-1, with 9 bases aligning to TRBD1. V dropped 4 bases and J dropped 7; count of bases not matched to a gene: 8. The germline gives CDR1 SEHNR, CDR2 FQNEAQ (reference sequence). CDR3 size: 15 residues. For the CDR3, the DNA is TGTGCCAGCAGCTACCGGGACAGGGATGTGAATGAGCAGTTCTTC. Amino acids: CASSYRDRDVNEQFF.

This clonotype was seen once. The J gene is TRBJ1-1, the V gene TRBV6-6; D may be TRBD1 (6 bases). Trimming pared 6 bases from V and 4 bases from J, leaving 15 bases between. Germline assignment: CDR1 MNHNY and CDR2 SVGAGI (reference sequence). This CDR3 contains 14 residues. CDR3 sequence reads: CASRNNREVTEAFF. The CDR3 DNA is TGTGCCAGCAGGAACAACAGGGAGGTCACTGAAGCTTTCTTT.

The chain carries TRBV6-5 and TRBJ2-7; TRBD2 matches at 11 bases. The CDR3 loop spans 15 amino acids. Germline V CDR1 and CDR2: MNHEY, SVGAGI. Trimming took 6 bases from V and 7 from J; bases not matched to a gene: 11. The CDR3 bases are TGTGCCAGCAGGTCGACTAGCGGGGCATACAATGAGCAGTACTTC. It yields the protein CASRSTSGAYNEQYF.

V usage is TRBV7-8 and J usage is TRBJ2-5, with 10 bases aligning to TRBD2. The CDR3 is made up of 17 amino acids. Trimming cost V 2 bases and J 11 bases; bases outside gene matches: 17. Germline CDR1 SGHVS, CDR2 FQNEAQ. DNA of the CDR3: TGTGCCAGCAGCTTATTTCAGCGGGGGGGCACCTACAATGAGCAGTACTTC. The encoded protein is CASSLFQRGGTYNEQYF.

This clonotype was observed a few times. The CDR3 coding sequence is TGTGCCACCAGCAGAGACAGGGAACTCTATGGCTACACCTTC. It encodes CATSRDRELYGYTF. The rearrangement links TRBV15 to TRBJ1-2, with D perhaps TRBD1 (5 bases). V shed 0 bases and J shed 4 bases, with 9 bases lying between them. The CDR3 totals 14 residues. Germline V gene sequence: CDR1 LNHNV, CDR2 YYDKDF (reference sequence).

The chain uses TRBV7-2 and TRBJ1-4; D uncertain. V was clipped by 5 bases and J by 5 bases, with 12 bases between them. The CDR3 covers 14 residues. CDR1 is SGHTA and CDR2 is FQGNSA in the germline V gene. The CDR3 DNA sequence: TGTGCCAGCAGCCCTAGTAGTACAAATGAAAAACTGTTTTTT. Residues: CASSPSSTNEKLFF.

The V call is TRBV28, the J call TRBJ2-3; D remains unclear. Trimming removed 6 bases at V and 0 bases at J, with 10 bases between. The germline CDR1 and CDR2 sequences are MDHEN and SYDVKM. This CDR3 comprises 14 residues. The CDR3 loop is CASRPGISTDTQYF. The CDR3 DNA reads TGTGCCAGCAGACCGGGTATCAGCACAGATACGCAGTATTTT.

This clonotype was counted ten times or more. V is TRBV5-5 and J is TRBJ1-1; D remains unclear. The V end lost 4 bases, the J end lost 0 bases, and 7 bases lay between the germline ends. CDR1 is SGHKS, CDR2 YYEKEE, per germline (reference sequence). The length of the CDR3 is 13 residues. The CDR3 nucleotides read TGTGCCAGCAGCCCGTTCATGAACACTGAAGCTTTCTTT. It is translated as CASSPFMNTEAFF.

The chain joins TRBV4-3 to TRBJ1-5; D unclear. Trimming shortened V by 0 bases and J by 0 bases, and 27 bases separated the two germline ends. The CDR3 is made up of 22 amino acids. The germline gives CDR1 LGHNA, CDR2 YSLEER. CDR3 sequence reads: CASSQEEYFDSIHHDSNQPQHF. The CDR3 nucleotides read TGCGCCAGCAGCCAAGAAGAGTATTTTGATAGCATCCACCATGATAGCAATCAGCCCCAGCATTTT.

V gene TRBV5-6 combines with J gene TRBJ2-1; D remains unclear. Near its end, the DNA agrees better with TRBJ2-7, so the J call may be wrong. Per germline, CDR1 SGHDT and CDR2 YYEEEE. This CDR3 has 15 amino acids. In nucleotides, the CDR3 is TGTGCCAGCAGCTTGGAACACCTCTCCTACAATGAGCAGTACTTC. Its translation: CASSLEHLSYNEQYF.

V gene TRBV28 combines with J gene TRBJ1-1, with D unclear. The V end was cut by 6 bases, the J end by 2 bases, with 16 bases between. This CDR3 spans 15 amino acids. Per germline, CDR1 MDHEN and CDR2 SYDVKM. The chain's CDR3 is CASRLIQPFNTEAFF. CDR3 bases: TGTGCCAGCAGACTTATACAGCCTTTCAACACTGAAGCTTTCTTT.

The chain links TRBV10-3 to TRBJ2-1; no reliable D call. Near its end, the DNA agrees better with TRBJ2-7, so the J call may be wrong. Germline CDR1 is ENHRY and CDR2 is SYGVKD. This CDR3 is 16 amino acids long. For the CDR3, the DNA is TGTGCCATCAGTGAGTCGGCCGAAGTCTCCTACAATGAGCAGTACTTC. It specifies CAISESAEVSYNEQYF.

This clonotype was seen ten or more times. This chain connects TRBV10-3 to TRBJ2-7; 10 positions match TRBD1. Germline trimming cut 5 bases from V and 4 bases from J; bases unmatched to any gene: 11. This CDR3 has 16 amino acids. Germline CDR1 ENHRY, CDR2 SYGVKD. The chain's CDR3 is CAISMTPGQGSYEQYF. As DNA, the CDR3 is TGTGCCATCAGTATGACCCCGGGACAGGGGTCTTACGAGCAGTACTTC.

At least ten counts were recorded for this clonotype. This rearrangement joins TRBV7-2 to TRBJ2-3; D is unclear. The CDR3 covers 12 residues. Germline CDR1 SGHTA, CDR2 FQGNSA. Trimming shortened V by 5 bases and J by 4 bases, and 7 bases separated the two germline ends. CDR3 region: CASSPGADTQYF. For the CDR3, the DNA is TGTGCCAGCAGCCCAGGTGCAGATACGCAGTATTTT.

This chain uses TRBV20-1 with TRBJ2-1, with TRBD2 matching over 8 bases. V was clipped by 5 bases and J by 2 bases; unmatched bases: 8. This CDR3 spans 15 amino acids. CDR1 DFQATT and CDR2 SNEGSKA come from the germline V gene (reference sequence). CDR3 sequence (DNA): TGCAGTGCTTCCGGAGCGGGGGAAACCTACAATGAGCAGTTCTTC. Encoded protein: CSASGAGETYNEQFF.

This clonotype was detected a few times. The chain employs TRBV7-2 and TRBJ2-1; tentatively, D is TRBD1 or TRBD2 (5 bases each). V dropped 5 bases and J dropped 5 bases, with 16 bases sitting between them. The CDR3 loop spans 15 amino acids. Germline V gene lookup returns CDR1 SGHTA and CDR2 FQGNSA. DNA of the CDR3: TGTGCCAGCAGCGTTGCCCCGGGACCCCACAATGAGCAGTTCTTC. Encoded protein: CASSVAPGPHNEQFF.